This T cell receptor beta chain originates from a study of blood T cell repertoires in COVID-19. Study-level information: Sources were T cells, B-cell-depleted T cells, or PBMCs; the material itself was cDNA or gDNA.

This clone appeared a single time. The germline gives CDR1 SGDLS, CDR2 YYNGEE. The CDR3 contains 16 residues. V was cut by 0 bases and J by 3 bases, with 12 bases left in between. Only in-frame clones appear in the TCRdb table, and some are missing; sequencing was by immunoSEQ multiplex PCR. The repertoire includes 250,000 to 300,000 clones, about 91% of them detected once, and approximately 12% sits in the top ten. The J gene is TRBJ2-2, the V gene TRBV9; D not certain. The receptor was derived from a woman in her sixties with acute or convalescent COVID-19. The sequenced material came from peripheral blood. As DNA, the CDR3 is TGTGCCAGCAGCGTAGATGGCGGCGCGGACACCGGGGAGCTGTTTTTT. Its protein product is CASSVDGGADTGELFF.